This T cell receptor (beta chain) was sequenced in a study of Graves' ophthalmopathy and Graves' hyperthyroidism listed by TCRdb under 2018. Background for the entire study: A patient counted as having stable hyperthyroidism if there was no progression to ophthalmopathy within 18 months of follow-up. The study used TCR beta repertoire signatures to distinguish Graves' ophthalmopathy from Graves' hyperthyroidism and to predict progression to ophthalmopathy. In total, approximately 130 blood samples were TCR-sequenced: approximately 42 ophthalmopathy, roughly 80 hyperthyroidism and about 17 hyperthyroidism-to-ophthalmopathy patients. To explore V-J signatures distinguishing ophthalmopathy from hyperthyroidism, a discovery set of around 100 patients (roughly 45 ophthalmopathy, roughly 60 stable hyperthyroidism) was enrolled. The independent validation cohort included about 19 hyperthyroidism patients plus 17 patients who later progressed from hyperthyroidism to ophthalmopathy. In a handful of hyperthyroidism patients, the T-cell repertoire of thyroid tissue was compared with the T-cell repertoire of blood. After sampling, hyperthyroidism patients received methimazole starting at 30 mg daily, and ophthalmopathy patients received high-dose intravenous methylprednisolone. General study outcomes and caveats: Among expanded thyroid clonotypes with frequency above 0.001, most also showed up in blood, which suggests that blood repertoires may reflect the thyroid immune response. Ophthalmopathy was separated from stable hyperthyroidism by the 13-signature model with around 88% sensitivity and around 81% specificity in cross-validation and with 80%/75% in the test set. In validation, the model predicted ophthalmopathy progression with about 71% sensitivity and roughly 78% specificity; roughly 12 predicted patients were CT-confirmed with GO in a median of about 7.1 months. Sample size was not statistically predetermined, and group allocation was not concealed from the investigators.

The hyperthyroidism patients were 18 to 65 years old and newly diagnosed, with a disease duration of less than 2 months. Patients with other autoimmune diseases, uncontrolled infections, pregnancy or lactation were excluded. Clinical symptoms, serum thyroxine, TRAb, thyroid ultrasound and orbital computed tomography formed the basis of the diagnosis. Trizol reagent was used to extract the total RNA, and its quality was then checked on an Agilent 2100 Bioanalyzer. For repertoire sequencing, the TCR beta CDR3 regions were amplified from RNA transcripts. A first-round RT-PCR used HTBI primers with the Qiagen OneStep RT-PCR kit, followed by a second-round multiplex PCR, size selection and purification. Libraries were sequenced on an Illumina HiSeq2000 using paired-end 100 bp reads. As for how the authors treated the data: SOAPnuke was used to process the reads, removing any read that contained adapters or uncalled bases, had a mean Phred below 15, or lacked an exact match to the constant primer or identifier. COPE v1.2.5 was used to merge high-quality paired reads. Each unique nucleotide sequence was treated as a clonotype, and MiTCR v1.1 was used to align the clonotypes to the IMGT TRB V, D and J references. Only V-J combinations with frequency above 0.0001 were analysed, covering around 99% of repertoires. For each V-J combination, a TCR clonal expansion and chaos score was defined as the ratio of F50 clonal expansion to chaos observed in the TCRdist matrix. Welch's t-statistics and random forest were used to reduce features to approximately 13 V-J combinations, which were fed into a naive Bayes classifier. Thyroid-blood repertoire similarity was quantified with the Morisita-Horn index. TCRdb applied fastp at Q25 and MiXCR to the public reads, then kept only in-frame beta chains. Identical CDR3 protein sequences are pooled into one entry, listed with their most common genes and DNA. TCRdb's processing, not the authors' own work, is the source of the V and J calls. The sample data list a few hundred thousand distinct CDR3 sequences, and about 40% of these were observed just once. The ten largest make up over 3.5% of the sample.

A note on this clonotype: Its antigen remains unidentified. Base-call qualities are not available, and no considerably larger clone is one nucleotide away.

Sample: peripheral blood or thyroid tissue (not recorded which). This clonotype was sampled from an adult man with Graves' hyperthyroidism.

The bases read TGTGCCAGCAGTTATTTCGGTGGCCAGACAGGGATAATCTCTGGAAACACCATATATTTT. Its protein reads: CASSYFGGQTGIISGNTIYF. The sequence is built from TRBV2 and TRBJ1-3, with TRBD1 matching 7 junction bases. Trimming leaves V shorter by 5 bases and J shorter by 0 bases, with the junction holding 19 bases beyond the gene matches. From cysteine to phenylalanine, the CDR3 is 20 amino acids long. The entry retains the CDR3 DNA only, 60 bases that are in frame from base 1. As encoded in the germline V gene, CDR1 is SNHLY while CDR2 is FYNNEI.